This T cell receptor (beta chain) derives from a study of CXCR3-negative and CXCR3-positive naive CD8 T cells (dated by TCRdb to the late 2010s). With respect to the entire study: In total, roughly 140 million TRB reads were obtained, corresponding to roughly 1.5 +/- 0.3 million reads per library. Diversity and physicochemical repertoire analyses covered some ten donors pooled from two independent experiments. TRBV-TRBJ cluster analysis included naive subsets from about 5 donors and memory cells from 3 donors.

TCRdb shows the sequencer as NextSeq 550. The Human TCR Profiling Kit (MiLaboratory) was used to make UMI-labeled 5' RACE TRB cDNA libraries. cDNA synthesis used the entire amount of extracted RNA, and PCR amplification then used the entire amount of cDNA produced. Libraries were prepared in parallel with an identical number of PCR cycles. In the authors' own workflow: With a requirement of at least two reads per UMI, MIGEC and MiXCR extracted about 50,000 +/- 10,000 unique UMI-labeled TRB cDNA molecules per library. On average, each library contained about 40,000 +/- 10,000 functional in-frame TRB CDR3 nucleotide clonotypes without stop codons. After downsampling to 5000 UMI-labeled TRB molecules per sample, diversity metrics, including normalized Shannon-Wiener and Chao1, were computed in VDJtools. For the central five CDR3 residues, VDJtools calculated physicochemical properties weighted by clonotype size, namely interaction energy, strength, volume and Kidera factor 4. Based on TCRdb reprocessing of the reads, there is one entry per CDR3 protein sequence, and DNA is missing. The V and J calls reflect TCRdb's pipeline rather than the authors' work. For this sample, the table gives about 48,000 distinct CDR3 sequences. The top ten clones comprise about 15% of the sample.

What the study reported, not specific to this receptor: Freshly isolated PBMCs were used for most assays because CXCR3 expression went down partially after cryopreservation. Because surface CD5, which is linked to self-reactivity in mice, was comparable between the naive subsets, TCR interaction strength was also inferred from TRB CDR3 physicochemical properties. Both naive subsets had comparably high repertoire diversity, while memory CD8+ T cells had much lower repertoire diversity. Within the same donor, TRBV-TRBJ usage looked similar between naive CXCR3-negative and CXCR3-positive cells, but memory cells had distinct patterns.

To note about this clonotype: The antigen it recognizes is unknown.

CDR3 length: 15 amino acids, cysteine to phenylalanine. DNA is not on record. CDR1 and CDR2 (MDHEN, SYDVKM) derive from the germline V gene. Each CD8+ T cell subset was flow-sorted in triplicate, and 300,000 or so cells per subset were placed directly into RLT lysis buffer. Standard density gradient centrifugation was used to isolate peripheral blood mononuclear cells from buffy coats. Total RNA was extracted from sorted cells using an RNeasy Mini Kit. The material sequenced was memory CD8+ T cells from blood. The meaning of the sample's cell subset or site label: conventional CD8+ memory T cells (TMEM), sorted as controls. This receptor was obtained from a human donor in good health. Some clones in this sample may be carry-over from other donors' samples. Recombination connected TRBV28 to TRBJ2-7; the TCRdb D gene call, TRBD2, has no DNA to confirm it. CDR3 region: CASRTSSGSKYEQYF.